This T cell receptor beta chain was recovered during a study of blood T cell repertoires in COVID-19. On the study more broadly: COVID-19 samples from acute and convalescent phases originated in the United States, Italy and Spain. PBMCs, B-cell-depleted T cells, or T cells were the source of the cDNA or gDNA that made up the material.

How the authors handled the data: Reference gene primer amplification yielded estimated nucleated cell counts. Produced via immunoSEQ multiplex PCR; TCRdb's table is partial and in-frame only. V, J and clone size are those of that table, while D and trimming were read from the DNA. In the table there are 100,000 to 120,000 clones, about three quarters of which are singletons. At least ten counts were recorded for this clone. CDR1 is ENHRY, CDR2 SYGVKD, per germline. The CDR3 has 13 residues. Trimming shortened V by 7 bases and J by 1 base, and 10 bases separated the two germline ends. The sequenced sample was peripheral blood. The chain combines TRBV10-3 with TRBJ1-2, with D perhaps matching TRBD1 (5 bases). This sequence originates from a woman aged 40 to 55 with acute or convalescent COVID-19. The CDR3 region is CAITHDSNYGYTF. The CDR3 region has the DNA TGTGCCATCACCCACGACAGTAACTATGGCTACACCTTC.